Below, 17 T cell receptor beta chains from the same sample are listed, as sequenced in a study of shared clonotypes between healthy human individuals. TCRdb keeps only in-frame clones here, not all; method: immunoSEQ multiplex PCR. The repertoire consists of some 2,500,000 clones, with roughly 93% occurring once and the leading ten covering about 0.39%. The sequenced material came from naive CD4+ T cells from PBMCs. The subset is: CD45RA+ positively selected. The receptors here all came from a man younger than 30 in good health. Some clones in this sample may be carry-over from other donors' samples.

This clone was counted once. The CDR3 loop reads CASSSAGVSPLHF. CDR3 nucleotide sequence: TGTGCCAGCAGCTCCGCAGGGGTGTCACCCCTCCACTTT. This chain connects TRBV7-9 to TRBJ1-6, with a tentative D call TRBD1 (6 bases). The CDR3 is made up of 13 amino acids. The V gene's germline CDR1 is SEHNR and CDR2 FQNEAQ (reference sequence). Trimming shortened V by 4 bases and J by 10 bases, and 11 bases separated the two germline ends.

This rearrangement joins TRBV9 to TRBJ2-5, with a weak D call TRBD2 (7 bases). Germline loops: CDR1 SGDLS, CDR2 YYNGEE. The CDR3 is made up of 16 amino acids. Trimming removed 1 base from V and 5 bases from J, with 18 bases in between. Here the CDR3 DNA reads TGTGCCAGCAGCGTATCCGGCGGGGGCGGGTTGGAGACCCAGTACTTC. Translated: CASSVSGGGGLETQYF.

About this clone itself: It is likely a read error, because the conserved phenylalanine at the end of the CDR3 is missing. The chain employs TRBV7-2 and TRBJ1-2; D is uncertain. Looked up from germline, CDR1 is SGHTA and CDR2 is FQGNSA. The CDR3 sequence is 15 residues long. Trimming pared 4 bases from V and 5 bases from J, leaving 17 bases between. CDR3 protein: CASSSPSVLGYGYTY. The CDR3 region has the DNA TGTGCCAGCAGCTCCCCCTCAGTTTTAGGTTATGGCTACACCTAC.

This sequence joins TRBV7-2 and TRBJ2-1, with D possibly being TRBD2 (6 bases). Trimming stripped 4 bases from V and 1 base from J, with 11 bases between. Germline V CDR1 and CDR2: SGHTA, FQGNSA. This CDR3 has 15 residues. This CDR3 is CASSSGSPSYNEQFF. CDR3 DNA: TGTGCCAGCAGCTCCGGGAGCCCATCCTACAATGAGCAGTTCTTC.

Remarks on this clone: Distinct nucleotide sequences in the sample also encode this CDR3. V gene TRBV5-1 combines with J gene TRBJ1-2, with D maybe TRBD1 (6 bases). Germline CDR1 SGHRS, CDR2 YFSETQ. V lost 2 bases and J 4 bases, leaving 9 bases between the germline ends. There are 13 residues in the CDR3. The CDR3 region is CASSLSQGYGYTF. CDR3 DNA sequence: TGCGCCAGCAGCTTATCACAGGGCTATGGCTACACCTTC.

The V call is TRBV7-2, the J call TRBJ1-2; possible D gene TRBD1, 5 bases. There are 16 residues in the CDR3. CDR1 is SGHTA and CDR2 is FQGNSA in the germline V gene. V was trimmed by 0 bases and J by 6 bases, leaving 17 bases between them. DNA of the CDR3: TGTGCCAGCAGCTTAGCGAGGAGGGGCCGGGAGGATGGCTACACCTTC. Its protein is CASSLARRGREDGYTF.

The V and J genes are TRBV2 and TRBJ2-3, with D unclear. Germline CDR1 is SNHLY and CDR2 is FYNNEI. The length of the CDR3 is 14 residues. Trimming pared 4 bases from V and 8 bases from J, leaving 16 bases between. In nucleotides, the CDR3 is TGTGCCAGCAGTGTGGACGGGCCCACGGCTACGCAGTATTTT. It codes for CASSVDGPTATQYF.

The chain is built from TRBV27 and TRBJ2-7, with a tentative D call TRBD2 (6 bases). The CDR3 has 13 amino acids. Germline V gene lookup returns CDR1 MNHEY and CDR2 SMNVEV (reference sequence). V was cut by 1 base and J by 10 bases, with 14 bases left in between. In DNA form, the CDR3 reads TGTGCCAGCAGTTTATTAGGGACGGACTACCAGTACTTC. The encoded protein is CASSLLGTDYQYF.

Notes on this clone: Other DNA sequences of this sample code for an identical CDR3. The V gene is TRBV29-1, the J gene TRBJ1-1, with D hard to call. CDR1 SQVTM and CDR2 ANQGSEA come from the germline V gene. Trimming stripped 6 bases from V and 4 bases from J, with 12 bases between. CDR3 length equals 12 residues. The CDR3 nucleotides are TGCAGCGTGGATCGGGGAAGCACTGAAGCTTTCTTT. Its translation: CSVDRGSTEAFF.

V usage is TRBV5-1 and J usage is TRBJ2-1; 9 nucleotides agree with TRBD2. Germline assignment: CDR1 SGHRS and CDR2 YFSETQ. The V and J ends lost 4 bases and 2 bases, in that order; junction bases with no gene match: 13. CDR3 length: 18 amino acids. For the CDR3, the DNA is TGCGCCAGCAGCCCGATTCCCAAAGCGGGAGGCCCCTACAATGAGCAGTTCTTC. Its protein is CASSPIPKAGGPYNEQFF.

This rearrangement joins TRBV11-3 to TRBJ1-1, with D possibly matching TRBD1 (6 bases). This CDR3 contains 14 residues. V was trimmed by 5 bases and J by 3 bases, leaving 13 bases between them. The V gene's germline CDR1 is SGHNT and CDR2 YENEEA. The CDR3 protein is CASSLRGADTEAFF. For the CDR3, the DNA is TGTGCCAGCAGCCTCCGGGGGGCGGACACTGAAGCTTTCTTT.

CDR3 amino acids: CASSESWGNLYF. The CDR3 DNA is TGTGCCAGCAGCGAGAGTTGGGGAAACCTCTACTTC. This chain links TRBV7-2 with TRBJ2-7, with D hard to call. Germline lookup yields CDR1 SGHTA and CDR2 FQGNSA. The CDR3 contains 12 residues. Deletions cut 5 bases from V and 13 bases from J, with 18 bases between.

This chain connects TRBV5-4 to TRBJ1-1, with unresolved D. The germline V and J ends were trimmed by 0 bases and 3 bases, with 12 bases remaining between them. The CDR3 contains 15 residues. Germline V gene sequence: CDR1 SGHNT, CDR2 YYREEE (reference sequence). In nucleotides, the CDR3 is TGTGCCAGCAGCTTGGGGGGTTTTTCTGACACTGAAGCTTTCTTT. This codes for CASSLGGFSDTEAFF. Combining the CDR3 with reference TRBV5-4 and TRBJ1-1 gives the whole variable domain ETGVTQSPTHLIKTRGQQVTLRCSSQSGHNTVSWYQQALGQGPQFIFQYYREEENGRGNFPPRFSGLQFPNYSSELNVNALELDDSALYLCASSLGGFSDTEAFFGQGTRLTVV.

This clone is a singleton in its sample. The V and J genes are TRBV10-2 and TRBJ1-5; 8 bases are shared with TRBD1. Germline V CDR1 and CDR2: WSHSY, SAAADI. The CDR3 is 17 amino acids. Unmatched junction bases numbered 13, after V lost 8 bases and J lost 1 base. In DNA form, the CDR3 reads TGCGCCAGCCGGACAGGGCCCCGCCGGGGAAGCAATCAGCCCCAGCATTTT. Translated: CASRTGPRRGSNQPQHF.

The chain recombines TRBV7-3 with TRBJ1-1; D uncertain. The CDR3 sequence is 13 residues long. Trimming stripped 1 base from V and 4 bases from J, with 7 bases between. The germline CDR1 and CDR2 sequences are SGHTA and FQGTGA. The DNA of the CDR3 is TGTGCCAGCAGCTTAAGCCAGAGCACTGAAGCTTTCTTT. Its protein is CASSLSQSTEAFF.

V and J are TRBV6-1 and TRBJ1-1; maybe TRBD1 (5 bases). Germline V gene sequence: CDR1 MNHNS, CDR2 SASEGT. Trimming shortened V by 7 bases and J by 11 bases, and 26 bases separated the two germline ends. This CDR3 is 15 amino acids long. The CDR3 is CASKSRQGGGDGAFF. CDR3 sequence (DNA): TGTGCCAGCAAAAGCCGGCAAGGCGGGGGGGATGGGGCTTTCTTT.

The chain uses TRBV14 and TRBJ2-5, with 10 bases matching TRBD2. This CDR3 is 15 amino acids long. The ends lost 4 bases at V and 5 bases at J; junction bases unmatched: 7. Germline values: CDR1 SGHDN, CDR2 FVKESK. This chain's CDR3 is CASSRLAGGGETQYF. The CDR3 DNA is TGTGCCAGCAGCCGTTTAGCGGGAGGAGGGGAGACCCAGTACTTC. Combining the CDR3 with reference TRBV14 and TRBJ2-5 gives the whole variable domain EAGVTQFPSHSVIEKGQTVTLRCDPISGHDNLYWYRRVMGKEIKFLLHFVKESKQDESGMPNNRFLAERTGGTYSTLKVQPAELEDSGVYFCASSRLAGGGETQYFGPGTRLLVL.